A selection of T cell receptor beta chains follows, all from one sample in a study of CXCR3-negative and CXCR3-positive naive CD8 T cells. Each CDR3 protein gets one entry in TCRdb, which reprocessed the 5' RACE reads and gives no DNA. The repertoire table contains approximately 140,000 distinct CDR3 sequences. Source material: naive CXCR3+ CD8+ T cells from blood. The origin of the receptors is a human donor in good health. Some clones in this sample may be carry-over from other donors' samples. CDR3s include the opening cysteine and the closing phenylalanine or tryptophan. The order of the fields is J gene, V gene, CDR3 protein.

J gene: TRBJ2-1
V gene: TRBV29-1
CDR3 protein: CSVESGVPYNEQFF

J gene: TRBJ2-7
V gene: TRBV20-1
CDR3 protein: CSARESEGTAYEQYF

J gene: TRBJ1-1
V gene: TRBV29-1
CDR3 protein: CSVVGGGEALSTEAFF

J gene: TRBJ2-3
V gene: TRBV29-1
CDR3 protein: CSAQPGGSADTQYF

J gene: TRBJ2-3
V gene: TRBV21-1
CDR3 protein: CASSKGASLDTQYF

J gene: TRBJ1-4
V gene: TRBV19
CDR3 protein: CASTPGAGGAHQDEKLFF

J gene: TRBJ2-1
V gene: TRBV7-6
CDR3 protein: CASSLFGSGLTYNEQFF

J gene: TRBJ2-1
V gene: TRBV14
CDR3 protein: CASSQQSSGYYNEQFF

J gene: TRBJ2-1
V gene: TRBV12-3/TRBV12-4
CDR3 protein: CASSLGGLAGKYNEQFF

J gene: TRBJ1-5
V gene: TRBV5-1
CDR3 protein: CASSLGDTYSNQPQHF

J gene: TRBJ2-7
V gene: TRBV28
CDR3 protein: CASTLSLGYEQYF

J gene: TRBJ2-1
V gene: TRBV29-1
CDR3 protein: CSVEVGTFYNEQFF

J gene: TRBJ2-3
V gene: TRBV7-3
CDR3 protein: CASSPTASTDTQYF

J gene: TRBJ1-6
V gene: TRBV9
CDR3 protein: CASSVGTGGYSPLHF

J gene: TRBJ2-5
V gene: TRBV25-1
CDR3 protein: CASSARDTKETQYF

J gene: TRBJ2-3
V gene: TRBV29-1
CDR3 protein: CSVAGLQGSTDTQYF

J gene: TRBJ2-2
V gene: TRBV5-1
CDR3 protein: CASSFWDTPNTGELFF

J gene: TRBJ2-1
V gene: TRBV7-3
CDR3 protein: CASSLTFGTGSYNEQFF